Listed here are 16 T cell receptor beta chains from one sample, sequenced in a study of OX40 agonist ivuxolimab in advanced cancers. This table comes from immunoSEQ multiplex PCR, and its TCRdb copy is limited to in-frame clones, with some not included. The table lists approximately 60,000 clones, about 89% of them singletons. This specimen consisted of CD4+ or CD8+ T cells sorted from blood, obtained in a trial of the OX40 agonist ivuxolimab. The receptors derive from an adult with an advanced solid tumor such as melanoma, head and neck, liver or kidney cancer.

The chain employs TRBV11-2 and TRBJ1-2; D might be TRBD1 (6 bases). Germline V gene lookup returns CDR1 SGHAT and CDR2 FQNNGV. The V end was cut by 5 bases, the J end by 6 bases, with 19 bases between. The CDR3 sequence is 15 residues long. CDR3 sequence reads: CASSPSFGQLDGYTF. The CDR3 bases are TGTGCCAGCAGCCCTAGTTTCGGACAGCTCGATGGCTACACCTTC.

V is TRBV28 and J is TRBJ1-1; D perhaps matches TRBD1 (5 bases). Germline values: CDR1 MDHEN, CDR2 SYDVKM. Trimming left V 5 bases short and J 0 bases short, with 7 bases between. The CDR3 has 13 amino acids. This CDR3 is CASSRQMNTEAFF. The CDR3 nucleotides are TGTGCCAGCAGTCGACAGATGAACACTGAAGCTTTCTTT.

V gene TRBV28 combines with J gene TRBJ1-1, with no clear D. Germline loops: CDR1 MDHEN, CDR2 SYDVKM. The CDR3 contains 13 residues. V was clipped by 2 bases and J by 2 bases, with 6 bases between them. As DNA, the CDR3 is TGTGCCAGCAGTTTAAGGGCCAACACTGAAGCTTTCTTT. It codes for CASSLRANTEAFF.

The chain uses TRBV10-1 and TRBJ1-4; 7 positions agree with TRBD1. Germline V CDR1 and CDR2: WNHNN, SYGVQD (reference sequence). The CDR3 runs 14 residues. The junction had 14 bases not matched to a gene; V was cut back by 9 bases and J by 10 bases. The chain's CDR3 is CARLGGPRYGKLFF. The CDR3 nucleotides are TGCGCCAGGCTAGGGGGCCCAAGGTACGGAAAACTGTTTTTT.

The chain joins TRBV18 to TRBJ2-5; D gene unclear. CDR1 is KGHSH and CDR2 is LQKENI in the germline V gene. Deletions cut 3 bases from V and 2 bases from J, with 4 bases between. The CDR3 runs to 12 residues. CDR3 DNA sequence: TGTGCCAGCTCACCCCGTCAAGAGACCCAGTACTTC. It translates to CASSPRQETQYF.

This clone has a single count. CDR3 sequence reads: CASSDGLKGIYEQYF. The CDR3 DNA reads TGTGCCAGCAGCGACGGTCTAAAAGGAATCTACGAGCAGTACTTC. The chain is built from TRBV6-5 and TRBJ2-7; D is unresolved. CDR3 length: 15 residues. Looked up from germline, CDR1 is MNHEY and CDR2 is SVGAGI. Trimming removed 6 bases at V and 3 bases at J, with 18 bases between.

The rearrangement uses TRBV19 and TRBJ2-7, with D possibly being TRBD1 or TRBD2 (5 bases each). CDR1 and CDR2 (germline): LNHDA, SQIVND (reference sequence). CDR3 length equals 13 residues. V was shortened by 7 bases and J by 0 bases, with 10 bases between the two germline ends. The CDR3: CASTGLHSYEQYF. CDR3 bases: TGTGCCAGTACGGGGCTCCACTCCTACGAGCAGTACTTC.

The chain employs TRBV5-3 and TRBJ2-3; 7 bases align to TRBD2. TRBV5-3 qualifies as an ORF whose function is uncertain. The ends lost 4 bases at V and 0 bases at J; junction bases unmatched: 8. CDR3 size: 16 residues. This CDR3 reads CARSHKRDPSTDTQYF. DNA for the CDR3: TGTGCCAGAAGCCACAAGCGGGATCCTAGCACAGATACGCAGTATTTT.

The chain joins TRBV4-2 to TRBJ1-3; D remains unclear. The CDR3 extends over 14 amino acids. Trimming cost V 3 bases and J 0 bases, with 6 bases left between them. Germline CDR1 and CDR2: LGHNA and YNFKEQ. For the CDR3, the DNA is TGTGCCAGCAGCCAGGGCCTCTCTGGAAACACCATATATTTT. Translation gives CASSQGLSGNTIYF.

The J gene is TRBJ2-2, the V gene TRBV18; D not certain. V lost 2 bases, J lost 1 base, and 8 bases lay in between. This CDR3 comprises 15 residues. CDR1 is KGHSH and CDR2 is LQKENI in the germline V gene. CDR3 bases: TGTGCCAGCTCACCAGTGGTGGTGAACACCGGGGAGCTGTTTTTT. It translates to CASSPVVVNTGELFF.

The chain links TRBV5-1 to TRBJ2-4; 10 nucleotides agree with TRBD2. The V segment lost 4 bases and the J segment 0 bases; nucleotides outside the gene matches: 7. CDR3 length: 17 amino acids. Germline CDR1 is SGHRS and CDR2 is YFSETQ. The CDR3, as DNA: TGCGCCAGCAGCCCCCTGACTAGCGGGTTAGCCAAAAACATTCAGTACTTC. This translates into CASSPLTSGLAKNIQYF.

DNA of the CDR3: TGCAGCGTTACCTATAGGGGGGGCGCAGATACGCAGTATTTT. Its protein is CSVTYRGGADTQYF. The V gene is TRBV29-1, the J gene TRBJ2-3, with D possibly matching TRBD2 (7 bases). The V and J ends lost 5 bases and 4 bases respectively, with 16 bases between them. This CDR3 is built from 14 residues. CDR1 and CDR2 from the germline V gene are SQVTM and ANQGSEA.

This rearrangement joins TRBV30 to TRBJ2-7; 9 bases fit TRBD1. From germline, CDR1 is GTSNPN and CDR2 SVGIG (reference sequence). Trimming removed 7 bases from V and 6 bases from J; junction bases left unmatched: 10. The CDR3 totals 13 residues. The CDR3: CASSGTGRGEQYF. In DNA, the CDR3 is TGTGCCTCAAGTGGGACAGGGAGGGGCGAGCAGTACTTC. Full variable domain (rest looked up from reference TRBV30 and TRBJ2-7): SQTIHQWPATLVQPVGSPLSLECTVEGTSNPNLYWYRQAAGRGLQLLFYSVGIGQISSEVPQNLSASRPQDRQFILSSKKLLLSDSGFYLCASSGTGRGEQYFGPGTRLTVT.

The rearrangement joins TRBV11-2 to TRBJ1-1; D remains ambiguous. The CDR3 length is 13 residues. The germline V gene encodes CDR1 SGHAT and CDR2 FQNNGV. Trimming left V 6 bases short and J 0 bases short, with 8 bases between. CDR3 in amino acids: CASRVFMNTEAFF. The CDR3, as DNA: TGTGCCAGCAGGGTATTTATGAACACTGAAGCTTTCTTT.

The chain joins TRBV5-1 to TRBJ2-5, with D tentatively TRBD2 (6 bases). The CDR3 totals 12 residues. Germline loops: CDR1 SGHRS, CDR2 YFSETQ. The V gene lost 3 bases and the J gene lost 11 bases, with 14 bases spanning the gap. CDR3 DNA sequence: TGCGCCAGCAGCTCCGGCGGACGGGAGCAGTACTTC. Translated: CASSSGGREQYF.

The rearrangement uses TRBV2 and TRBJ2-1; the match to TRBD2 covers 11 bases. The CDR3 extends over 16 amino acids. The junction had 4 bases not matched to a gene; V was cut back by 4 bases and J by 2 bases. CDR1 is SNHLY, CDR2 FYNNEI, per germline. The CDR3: CASSGTSGPTYNEQFF. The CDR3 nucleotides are TGTGCCAGCAGTGGGACTAGCGGGCCTACCTACAATGAGCAGTTCTTC.